This is a list of T cell receptor beta chains from one sample in a study of T cell repertoires in cytomegalovirus infection. No cognate antigen is known for these TCRs. TCRdb passed the reads through MiXCR, listing each CDR3 protein once. In the table there are 640,000 or so distinct CDR3 sequences, around a third of which are singletons. Sequencing was performed on cultured PBMCs, taken from culture after CMV antigen stimulation. The receptor set was obtained from a human donor in good health (CMV status not recorded). Some clones in this sample may be carry-over from other donors' samples. Both conserved end residues are part of each CDR3. The order of the fields is clone size, CDR3 length, J gene, V gene, D gene, CDR3 protein, CDR3 DNA. A D gene is named only where the DNA matches it firmly. Part of the rows lack a size; the others show once, few, many or a class for expanded clones.

clone_size: few; cdr3_length: 15; j_call: TRBJ2-5; v_call: TRBV12-3/TRBV12-4; d_call: TRBD2; cdr3_aa: CASSLNAGVQETQYF; cdr3_nt: TGTGCCAGCAGTTTGAATGCGGGAGTCCAAGAGACCCAGTACTTC
clone_size: many; cdr3_length: 13; j_call: TRBJ2-2; v_call: TRBV6-2/TRBV6-3; d_call: -; cdr3_aa: CASSRDHTGELFF; cdr3_nt: TGTGCCAGCAGCCGGGACCACACCGGGGAGCTGTTTTTT
clone_size: -; cdr3_length: 15; j_call: TRBJ1-1; v_call: TRBV19; d_call: -; cdr3_aa: CASNGIETGKLEAFF; cdr3_nt: TGTGCCAGTAATGGAATCGAGACAGGAAAGCTTGAAGCTTTCTTT
clone_size: -; cdr3_length: 14; j_call: TRBJ2-3; v_call: TRBV7-1; d_call: -; cdr3_aa: CASRNRASTDTQYF; cdr3_nt: TGTGCCAGCAGGAACAGGGCTAGCACAGATACGCAGTATTTT
clone_size: -; cdr3_length: 17; j_call: TRBJ1-2; v_call: TRBV4-3; d_call: TRBD1; cdr3_aa: CASSQGTGGVVYYGYTF; cdr3_nt: TGCGCCAGCAGCCAAGGGACAGGGGGTGTTGTTTACTATGGCTACACCTTC
clone_size: -; cdr3_length: 13; j_call: TRBJ1-1; v_call: TRBV20-1; d_call: -; cdr3_aa: CSAAGTVNTEAFF; cdr3_nt: TGCAGTGCGGCCGGGACGGTGAACACTGAAGCTTTCTTT
clone_size: -; cdr3_length: 14; j_call: TRBJ2-2; v_call: TRBV27; d_call: -; cdr3_aa: CASSFGSDTGELFF; cdr3_nt: TGTGCCAGCAGTTTTGGGAGCGACACCGGGGAGCTGTTTTTT
clone_size: -; cdr3_length: 14; j_call: TRBJ2-5; v_call: TRBV19; d_call: -; cdr3_aa: CASSIRGSQETQYF; cdr3_nt: TGTGCCAGTAGTATAAGGGGCAGCCAAGAGACCCAGTACTTC
clone_size: -; cdr3_length: 17; j_call: TRBJ1-3; v_call: TRBV6-6; d_call: TRBD1; cdr3_aa: CASRKGGTGGFGNTIYF; cdr3_nt: TGTGCCAGCAGGAAGGGGGGGACAGGGGGCTTTGGAAACACCATATATTTT
clone_size: -; cdr3_length: 16; j_call: TRBJ2-3; v_call: TRBV5-4; d_call: TRBD2; cdr3_aa: CASSIPIAGARDTQYF; cdr3_nt: TGTGCCAGCAGCATACCCATAGCGGGAGCTCGAGATACGCAGTATTTT
clone_size: -; cdr3_length: 13; j_call: TRBJ1-1; v_call: TRBV5-1; d_call: -; cdr3_aa: CASRVGSNTEAFF; cdr3_nt: TGCGCCAGCAGGGTAGGTTCCAACACTGAAGCTTTCTTT
clone_size: -; cdr3_length: 14; j_call: TRBJ2-4; v_call: TRBV6-2/TRBV6-3; d_call: -; cdr3_aa: CASSRWGSDVIQYF; cdr3_nt: TGTGCCAGCAGCCGATGGGGGTCGGATGTGATTCAGTACTTC
clone_size: once; cdr3_length: 15; j_call: TRBJ2-3; v_call: TRBV5-4; d_call: TRBD2; cdr3_aa: CATRGGLHGTDTQYF; cdr3_nt: TGTGCCACCCGCGGGGGGCTCCACGGCACAGATACGCAGTATTTT
clone_size: -; cdr3_length: 15; j_call: TRBJ1-4; v_call: TRBV7-2; d_call: -; cdr3_aa: CASSHQRGYAEKLFF; cdr3_nt: TGTGCCAGCAGCCACCAGAGGGGGTATGCTGAAAAACTGTTTTTT
clone_size: -; cdr3_length: 12; j_call: TRBJ1-1; v_call: TRBV7-2; d_call: -; cdr3_aa: CASSLIGSEAFF; cdr3_nt: TGTGCCAGCAGCTTGATAGGGTCTGAAGCTTTCTTT
clone_size: -; cdr3_length: 16; j_call: TRBJ2-3; v_call: TRBV7-9; d_call: TRBD2; cdr3_aa: CASSQLTSGAADTQYF; cdr3_nt: TGTGCCAGCAGCCAATTAACTAGCGGGGCCGCAGATACGCAGTATTTT
clone_size: -; cdr3_length: 14; j_call: TRBJ1-1; v_call: TRBV10-3; d_call: TRBD1; cdr3_aa: CAIRQDRGETEAFF; cdr3_nt: TGTGCCATCAGACAAGACAGGGGAGAAACTGAAGCTTTCTTT
clone_size: few; cdr3_length: 13; j_call: TRBJ1-5; v_call: TRBV28; d_call: -; cdr3_aa: CASSLPSNQPQHF; cdr3_nt: TGTGCCAGCAGTTTACCTAGCAATCAGCCCCAGCATTTT
clone_size: -; cdr3_length: 14; j_call: TRBJ1-2; v_call: TRBV12-3/TRBV12-4; d_call: TRBD1; cdr3_aa: CASSPLRQGRGYTF; cdr3_nt: TGTGCCAGCAGTCCCCTCAGACAGGGTCGTGGCTACACCTTC
clone_size: once; cdr3_length: 14; j_call: TRBJ2-5; v_call: TRBV5-4; d_call: TRBD2; cdr3_aa: CASRTAGGQETQYF; cdr3_nt: TGTGCCAGCAGGACAGCGGGAGGGCAAGAGACCCAGTACTTC
clone_size: few; cdr3_length: 15; j_call: TRBJ2-3; v_call: TRBV6-1; d_call: -; cdr3_aa: CASSVQGRFTDTQYF; cdr3_nt: TGTGCCAGCAGTGTGCAGGGCCGGTTCACAGATACGCAGTATTTT
clone_size: once; cdr3_length: 15; j_call: TRBJ2-3; v_call: TRBV28; d_call: -; cdr3_aa: CASSLIGRLTDTQYF; cdr3_nt: TGTGCCAGCAGTTTAATAGGCAGGCTCACAGATACGCAGTATTTT
clone_size: -; cdr3_length: 15; j_call: TRBJ2-6; v_call: TRBV12-3/TRBV12-4; d_call: -; cdr3_aa: CASSLEASGANVLTF; cdr3_nt: TGTGCCAGCAGTTTAGAGGCTTCTGGGGCCAACGTCCTGACTTTC
clone_size: few; cdr3_length: 14; j_call: TRBJ2-7; v_call: TRBV6-1; d_call: -; cdr3_aa: CASSVGPGPYEQYF; cdr3_nt: TGTGCCAGCAGTGTAGGCCCTGGTCCTTACGAGCAGTACTTC
clone_size: -; cdr3_length: 14; j_call: TRBJ2-7; v_call: TRBV20-1; d_call: TRBD2; cdr3_aa: CSARFNSGGYEQYF; cdr3_nt: TGCAGTGCTCGCTTCAACTCCGGGGGGTACGAGCAGTACTTC
clone_size: -; cdr3_length: 13; j_call: TRBJ2-7; v_call: TRBV20-1; d_call: TRBD1; cdr3_aa: CSATGQGYNEQYF; cdr3_nt: TGCAGTGCGACGGGACAGGGTTACAACGAGCAGTACTTC
clone_size: -; cdr3_length: 16; j_call: TRBJ1-2; v_call: TRBV7-6; d_call: -; cdr3_aa: CASSLGPATDSYGYTF; cdr3_nt: TGTGCCAGCAGCTTGGGCCCTGCGACAGATTCCTATGGCTACACCTTC
clone_size: -; cdr3_length: 17; j_call: TRBJ2-2; v_call: TRBV2; d_call: TRBD1; cdr3_aa: CASNPGQGASNTGELFF; cdr3_nt: TGTGCCAGCAATCCGGGACAGGGGGCTTCGAACACCGGGGAGCTGTTTTTT
clone_size: few; cdr3_length: 15; j_call: TRBJ1-2; v_call: TRBV28; d_call: TRBD1; cdr3_aa: CASSFLETGFGGYTF; cdr3_nt: TGTGCCAGCAGTTTCCTCGAGACAGGGTTTGGTGGCTACACCTTC
clone_size: few; cdr3_length: 13; j_call: TRBJ2-7; v_call: TRBV10-3; d_call: -; cdr3_aa: CAITPDGHYEQYF; cdr3_nt: TGTGCCATCACCCCCGATGGGCATTACGAGCAGTACTTC
clone_size: -; cdr3_length: 17; j_call: TRBJ2-5; v_call: TRBV3-1; d_call: TRBD2; cdr3_aa: CASSQDRLAGVQETQYF; cdr3_nt: TGTGCCAGCAGCCAAGATAGACTAGCGGGGGTACAAGAGACCCAGTACTTC
clone_size: -; cdr3_length: 13; j_call: TRBJ2-3; v_call: TRBV6-1; d_call: -; cdr3_aa: CASRTPFADTQYF; cdr3_nt: TGTGCCAGCAGGACCCCCTTCGCAGATACGCAGTATTTT
clone_size: few; cdr3_length: 16; j_call: TRBJ2-3; v_call: TRBV7-8; d_call: TRBD2; cdr3_aa: CASSSVAGGFTDTQYF; cdr3_nt: TGTGCCAGCAGCTCAGTAGCGGGAGGGTTTACAGATACGCAGTATTTT
clone_size: few; cdr3_length: 16; j_call: TRBJ1-5; v_call: TRBV6-5; d_call: TRBD1; cdr3_aa: CASSPLAGGSNQPQHF; cdr3_nt: TGTGCCAGCAGCCCCCTGGCAGGGGGTAGCAATCAGCCCCAGCATTTT
clone_size: few; cdr3_length: 12; j_call: TRBJ2-7; v_call: TRBV11-2; d_call: -; cdr3_aa: CASSFLGFEQYF; cdr3_nt: TGTGCCAGCAGCTTCCTTGGGTTCGAGCAGTACTTC
clone_size: -; cdr3_length: 15; j_call: TRBJ1-3; v_call: TRBV20-1; d_call: TRBD1; cdr3_aa: CSARERTGAGNTIYF; cdr3_nt: TGCAGTGCTAGAGAACGGACAGGGGCTGGAAACACCATATATTTT
clone_size: few; cdr3_length: 17; j_call: TRBJ1-3; v_call: TRBV12-3/TRBV12-4; d_call: -; cdr3_aa: CASSLKGTQKGGNTIYF; cdr3_nt: TGTGCCAGCAGTTTAAAGGGGACACAGAAGGGGGGAAACACCATATATTTT
clone_size: few; cdr3_length: 15; j_call: TRBJ2-3; v_call: TRBV6-6; d_call: TRBD1; cdr3_aa: CASSTQGPTTDTQYF; cdr3_nt: TGTGCCAGCAGCACACAGGGGCCCACAACAGATACGCAGTATTTT
clone_size: -; cdr3_length: 17; j_call: TRBJ2-7; v_call: TRBV7-4; d_call: -; cdr3_aa: CASSLAGGRGPPYEQYF; cdr3_nt: TGTGCCAGCAGCTTAGCGGGGGGCAGGGGACCTCCCTACGAGCAGTACTTC
clone_size: few; cdr3_length: 18; j_call: TRBJ1-3; v_call: TRBV7-2; d_call: -; cdr3_aa: CASSLRVSGPGSGNTIYF; cdr3_nt: TGTGCCAGCAGCTTAAGGGTCTCTGGACCCGGCTCTGGAAACACCATATATTTT
clone_size: -; cdr3_length: 14; j_call: TRBJ2-7; v_call: TRBV4-1; d_call: -; cdr3_aa: CASSQGPRGSEQYF; cdr3_nt: TGCGCCAGCAGCCAAGGCCCCCGCGGATCCGAGCAGTACTTC
clone_size: -; cdr3_length: 11; j_call: TRBJ1-1; v_call: TRBV25-1; d_call: -; cdr3_aa: CATGGGSEAFF; cdr3_nt: TGTGCCACCGGGGGGGGAAGTGAAGCTTTCTTT
clone_size: -; cdr3_length: 12; j_call: TRBJ1-2; v_call: TRBV27; d_call: TRBD1; cdr3_aa: CASSEVGRGLHF; cdr3_nt: TGTGCCAGCAGTGAGGTTGGAAGGGGGCTTCACTTC
clone_size: -; cdr3_length: 14; j_call: TRBJ1-1; v_call: TRBV12-5; d_call: -; cdr3_aa: CASDSFAMNTEAFF; cdr3_nt: TGTGCTAGTGATTCATTTGCCATGAACACTGAAGCTTTCTTT
clone_size: -; cdr3_length: 16; j_call: TRBJ2-3; v_call: TRBV7-2; d_call: TRBD2; cdr3_aa: CASSLEGGGTTDTQYF; cdr3_nt: TGTGCCAGCAGCTTAGAGGGCGGGGGGACCACAGATACGCAGTATTTT
clone_size: many; cdr3_length: 14; j_call: TRBJ1-5; v_call: TRBV7-2; d_call: -; cdr3_aa: CASSTGTRGQPQHF; cdr3_nt: TGTGCCAGCAGCACTGGGACAAGGGGGCAGCCCCAGCATTTT
clone_size: -; cdr3_length: 13; j_call: TRBJ2-3; v_call: TRBV29-1; d_call: TRBD2; cdr3_aa: CSVDASGGDTQYF; cdr3_nt: TGCAGCGTTGATGCTAGCGGGGGCGATACGCAGTATTTT
clone_size: -; cdr3_length: 13; j_call: TRBJ1-2; v_call: TRBV6-6; d_call: -; cdr3_aa: CDSSEFSTYGYTF; cdr3_nt: TGTGACAGCAGTGAGTTTAGTACCTATGGCTACACCTTC